The 28 T cell receptor beta chains below come from one sample, sequenced in a study of CXCR3-negative and CXCR3-positive naive CD8 T cells. UMI labels and 5' RACE were used to prepare the TRB cDNA libraries. Each CDR3 protein gets one entry in TCRdb, which reprocessed the 5' RACE reads and gives no DNA. The sample table includes tens of thousands of distinct CDR3 sequences. Sequencing was done on a sample of naive CXCR3- CD8+ T cells from blood. Subset given: CD45RO-CCR7+CD27+CD95- naive CD8+ T cells lacking CXCR3 (TNR3-). Source of these receptors: a human donor in good health. Some clones in this sample may be carry-over from other donors' samples.

This chain links TRBV21-1 with TRBJ1-5. TRBV21-1 is marked as a pseudogene. The CDR3 has 15 residues. The CDR3 spells CASSRSLERNQPQHF.

The chain employs TRBV4-1 and TRBJ2-3. Germline CDR1 MGHRA, CDR2 YSYEKL. This CDR3 is built from 12 residues. CDR3 protein: CASSQVADTQYF.

The rearrangement joins TRBV7-9 to TRBJ2-1; TCRdb names TRBD2, which stays unverified in the absence of DNA. In germline, CDR1 is SEHNR, CDR2 FQNEAQ (reference sequence). This CDR3 contains 13 residues. The CDR3 sequence is CASSPGTRREQFF.

The gene calls are TRBV28 and TRBJ2-7. Germline values: CDR1 MDHEN, CDR2 SYDVKM. The CDR3 runs to 14 residues. This chain's CDR3 is CASSLHGPTNEQYF.

The V gene is TRBV5-6, the J gene TRBJ2-3; the D call of TRBD1 rests on TCRdb alone, since no DNA is present to check it. The germline CDR1 and CDR2 sequences are SGHDT and YYEEEE. The CDR3 spans 13 residues. The CDR3 spells CASSWGATDTQYF.

The CDR3 sequence: CSVEPLVTGGQETQYF. The rearrangement joins TRBV29-1 to TRBJ2-5; the D gene TCRdb calls, TRBD1, cannot be checked with no DNA. The CDR3 sequence is 16 residues long. Germline V gives CDR1 SQVTM, CDR2 ANQGSEA.

The rearrangement uses TRBV7-9 and TRBJ2-5; TCRdb outputs TRBD1, but without DNA this stays unchecked. The CDR3 contains 17 residues. Germline V lookup: CDR1 SEHNR, CDR2 FQNEAQ (reference sequence). The CDR3 region is CASSLFLGTPGGETQYF.

The V call is TRBV28, the J call TRBJ2-5; TCRdb names TRBD1, which stays unverified in the absence of DNA. The CDR3 spans 13 residues. Germline loops: CDR1 MDHEN, CDR2 SYDVKM. CDR3 amino acids: CASRGQGRETQYF.

CDR3 sequence: CASSQTMLIEQFF. The chain combines TRBV3-1 with TRBJ2-1. CDR3 length: 13 amino acids. Germline lookup yields CDR1 LGHDT and CDR2 YNNKEL (reference sequence).

The chain recombines TRBV28 with TRBJ2-1; TCRdb lists TRBD1, though no DNA is available to test this call. This CDR3 has 17 residues. The V gene's germline CDR1 is MDHEN and CDR2 SYDVKM. The CDR3 region is CASSLESGQELYNEQFF.

The genes are TRBV4-3 and TRBJ2-7; TCRdb's assignment of TRBD1 cannot be checked, as there is no DNA. CDR3 length: 15 amino acids. Germline CDR1 LGHNA, CDR2 YSLEER. This CDR3 reads CASSQARSHYYEQYF.

CDR3 amino acids: CASSYRGFLTGEQYF. The rearrangement uses TRBV28 and TRBJ2-7; TCRdb picks TRBD1, but there is no DNA to check that call. The CDR3 covers 15 residues. Germline CDR1 and CDR2: MDHEN and SYDVKM.

This chain uses TRBV7-6 with TRBJ2-5; TCRdb's D call, TRBD2, is unchecked because there is no DNA. CDR1 is SGHVS and CDR2 is FNYEAQ in the germline V gene. The length of the CDR3 is 16 residues. The chain's CDR3 is CASSRDLAGEEETQYF.

This chain links TRBV10-2 with TRBJ2-7; TCRdb reports TRBD1, a call that lacks DNA to check it against. CDR3 length equals 15 residues. From germline, CDR1 is WSHSY and CDR2 SAAADI. The CDR3 here is CASSEFPGHQYEQYF.

This chain uses TRBV29-1 with TRBJ1-2; with no DNA, the TCRdb D assignment of TRBD1 cannot be verified. Per germline, CDR1 SQVTM and CDR2 ANQGSEA. CDR3 size: 14 residues. CDR3 sequence reads: CSVTGTGINYGYTF.

The chain links TRBV29-1 to TRBJ2-5; TCRdb reports TRBD1, a call that lacks DNA to check it against. The CDR3 is 12 residues long. Germline CDR1 and CDR2: SQVTM and ANQGSEA. The CDR3 is CSGWAQGETQYF.

V gene TRBV4-3 combines with J gene TRBJ1-1; the TRBD1 assignment by TCRdb is unverifiable without DNA. Germline assignment: CDR1 LGHNA and CDR2 YSLEER. CDR3 length: 18 residues. The CDR3 region is CASSQFTGGEFRATEAFF.

The gene calls are TRBV20-1 and TRBJ2-3; absent DNA, TCRdb's TRBD1 call cannot be checked. Germline V lookup: CDR1 DFQATT, CDR2 SNEGSKA (reference sequence). The CDR3 has 12 residues. CDR3 amino acids: CSARVPSGGGYF.

The rearrangement uses TRBV6-2 or TRBV6-3 and TRBJ2-3; TCRdb designates TRBD2, a call that cannot be tested without DNA. The CDR3 loop spans 17 amino acids. Germline values: CDR1 MNHEY, CDR2 SVGEGT. CDR3 region: CASSYSSGRALTDTQYF.

The rearrangement uses TRBV18 and TRBJ2-7; TCRdb's D gene call, TRBD1, goes unchecked for lack of DNA. The CDR3 has 16 amino acids. Germline CDR1 reads KGHSH; CDR2 reads LQKENI. The CDR3 spells CASSLEGRQSSYEQYF.

This rearrangement joins TRBV11-2 to TRBJ2-2. The CDR3 loop spans 14 amino acids. Germline V gene sequence: CDR1 SGHAT, CDR2 FQNNGV. CDR3: CASSLGADTGELFF.

The chain couples TRBV10-1 to TRBJ1-5; the TCRdb D gene call, TRBD1, has no DNA to confirm it. CDR1 is WNHNN, CDR2 SYGVQD, per germline (reference sequence). The length of the CDR3 is 19 residues. The CDR3: CASISLRDRGQGVDQPQHF.

This chain connects TRBV29-1 to TRBJ2-5; the TCRdb call, TRBD2, lacks DNA for checking. Germline CDR1 SQVTM, CDR2 ANQGSEA. The CDR3 is 14 amino acids. The CDR3 protein is CSARPPGGLETQYF.

The gene calls are TRBV7-7 and TRBJ2-5; as DNA is missing, the TRBD1 call by TCRdb cannot be tested. The germline gives CDR1 SSHAT, CDR2 FNYEAQ (reference sequence). This CDR3 spans 13 amino acids. CDR3 amino acids: CASSRGEQETQYF.

This rearrangement joins TRBV13 to TRBJ2-5. Germline CDR1 reads PRHDT; CDR2 reads FYEKMQ (reference sequence). The length of the CDR3 is 15 residues. CDR3 in amino acids: CASSLRSKYQETQYF. Full variable domain (remainder filled in from reference TRBV13 and TRBJ2-5): AAGVIQSPRHLIKEKRETATLKCYPIPRHDTVYWYQQGPGQDPQFLISFYEKMQSDKGSIPDRFSAQQFSDYHSELNMSSLELGDSALYFCASSLRSKYQETQYFGPGTRLLVL.

The chain combines TRBV29-1 with TRBJ2-7. This CDR3 has 13 amino acids. Looked up from germline, CDR1 is SQVTM and CDR2 is ANQGSEA. This CDR3 is CSVERLSSYEQYF.

This chain uses TRBV10-3 with TRBJ1-5; TCRdb picks TRBD1, but there is no DNA to check that call. CDR1 and CDR2 from the germline V gene are ENHRY and SYGVKD. This CDR3 region has 16 residues. CDR3: CAISESVGTEYQPQHF.

This rearrangement joins TRBV29-1 to TRBJ2-7. CDR1 and CDR2 (germline): SQVTM, ANQGSEA. The CDR3 covers 12 residues. CDR3 protein: CSVKGGPYEQYF.